Included here is one T cell receptor beta chain sequence, with context. The antigen is undetermined. The data belong to a study of cytomegalovirus exposure and HLA in healthy donors. Findings of the study overall: Being indistinguishable, some V segments were excluded, TRBV6-2 and TRBV6-3 among them. A later analysis linked a missense DCLRE1C variant to TCR beta V- and J-gene trimming. According to the study, 160 or so TCR beta chains were cytomegalovirus-associated.

The donors gave bone marrow, and they were healthy. V was shortened by 1 base and J by 3 bases, with 12 bases between the two germline ends. Germline CDR1 reads MNHEY; CDR2 reads SVGAGI. This CDR3 has 15 amino acids. Primers for the PCR totalled 60 Vbeta and 13 Jbeta. The method was immunoSEQ multiplex PCR; TCRdb's version includes in-frame clones alone and lacks a portion of them. The table shows some 110,000 clones, with around 73% occurring only once. This sequence was found in a man under 40 in good health and CMV-seronegative. Specimen: PBMCs. The chain has TRBV6-5 and TRBJ1-1, with D possibly being TRBD1 (6 bases). CDR3 protein: CASSYLQGDHTEAFF. The CDR3, as DNA: TGTGCCAGCAGTTACTTACAGGGCGATCACACTGAAGCTTTCTTT.